Below are 9 T cell receptor beta chains sequenced from a single sample in a study of blood T cell repertoires in COVID-19. Sequencing was performed with immunoSEQ multiplex PCR; in TCRdb, only in-frame clones are kept and a portion is missing. Among 250,000 to 300,000 clones listed, 65% to 90% were seen once. Sequencing used peripheral blood. Receptors originate from a man aged 50 to 60 with active or convalescent COVID-19.

The chain employs TRBV5-5 and TRBJ2-6; 13 nucleotides line up with TRBD2. Germline lookup yields CDR1 SGHKS and CDR2 YYEKEE (reference sequence). V was pared by 3 bases and J by 3 bases, with 12 bases of the junction left unmatched. This CDR3 is 20 amino acids long. Here the CDR3 DNA reads TGTGCCAGCAGCTACCTCCTAGGACTAGCGGGAGAGGATGGGGCCAACGTCCTGACTTTC. It yields the protein CASSYLLGLAGEDGANVLTF.

The chain joins TRBV4-1 to TRBJ1-2, with D possibly being TRBD1 (5 bases). Germline CDR1 reads MGHRA; CDR2 reads YSYEKL. This CDR3 contains 14 residues. V was shortened by 8 bases and J by 5 bases, with 18 bases between the two germline ends. CDR3 loop: CASRQSSTDYGYTF. For the CDR3, the DNA is TGCGCCAGCCGACAGAGCTCGACGGATTATGGCTACACCTTC.

The CDR3 is CASSQDWAGGSYNEQFF. The CDR3 bases are TGTGCCAGCAGCCAAGATTGGGCGGGAGGGTCCTACAATGAGCAGTTCTTC. V gene TRBV4-2 combines with J gene TRBJ2-1; 9 bases are a match to TRBD2. The CDR3 is 17 residues long. V was clipped by 0 bases and J by 1 base; unmatched bases: 4. In germline, CDR1 is LGHNA, CDR2 YNFKEQ.

The rearrangement joins TRBV27 to TRBJ1-4, with D perhaps matching TRBD1 (6 bases). CDR1 is MNHEY and CDR2 is SMNVEV in the germline V gene (reference sequence). V shed 5 bases and J shed 7 bases, with 17 bases lying between them. There are 15 residues in the CDR3. The CDR3 DNA sequence: TGTGCCAGCAGTCCCCAGTGGGGGCGCGGTGAAAAACTGTTTTTT. As protein: CASSPQWGRGEKLFF.

This chain joins TRBV9 and TRBJ1-2; D call uncertain. Per the germline V gene, CDR1 is SGDLS and CDR2 is YYNGEE. Trimming removed 5 bases from V and 8 bases from J, with 28 bases in between. The CDR3 length is 17 residues. The CDR3 spells CASSISGEPTGGWGYTF. CDR3 DNA sequence: TGTGCCAGCAGTATATCCGGAGAGCCTACCGGCGGATGGGGCTACACCTTC.

The chain employs TRBV19 and TRBJ2-1, with 10 bases identical to TRBD2. The germline CDR1 and CDR2 sequences are LNHDA and SQIVND (reference sequence). V was pared by 7 bases and J by 0 bases, with 9 bases of the junction left unmatched. The CDR3 contains 17 residues. The chain's CDR3 is CASTLGSSGSSYNEQFF. CDR3 bases: TGTGCCAGTACCCTAGGGTCTAGCGGGAGCTCCTACAATGAGCAGTTCTTC.

The rearrangement uses TRBV11-2 and TRBJ2-5, with D unclear. The CDR3 is 14 residues long. Deletions cut 0 bases from V and 0 bases from J, with 5 bases between. Per germline, CDR1 SGHAT and CDR2 FQNNGV. The CDR3 DNA sequence: TGTGCCAGCAGCTTAGACAGAAACCAAGAGACCCAGTACTTC. Its translation is CASSLDRNQETQYF.

V usage is TRBV18 and J usage is TRBJ2-3, with 10 bases lining up with TRBD1. V was clipped by 2 bases and J by 4 bases; unmatched bases: 3. This CDR3 has 15 amino acids. The V gene's germline CDR1 is KGHSH and CDR2 LQKENI. The CDR3 nucleotides are TGTGCCAGCTCACCAGGACAGGGGGGTTCAGATACGCAGTATTTT. It translates to CASSPGQGGSDTQYF.

This chain connects TRBV4-3 to TRBJ2-2; 9 positions match TRBD2. CDR3 size: 15 residues. Germline values: CDR1 LGHNA, CDR2 YSLEER. Germline trimming cut 4 bases from V and 7 bases from J; bases unmatched to any gene: 7. Here the CDR3 DNA reads TGCGCCAGCAGCCGGAGCGGGAGGTTTGGCGGGGAGCTGTTTTTT. Its translation: CASSRSGRFGGELFF.